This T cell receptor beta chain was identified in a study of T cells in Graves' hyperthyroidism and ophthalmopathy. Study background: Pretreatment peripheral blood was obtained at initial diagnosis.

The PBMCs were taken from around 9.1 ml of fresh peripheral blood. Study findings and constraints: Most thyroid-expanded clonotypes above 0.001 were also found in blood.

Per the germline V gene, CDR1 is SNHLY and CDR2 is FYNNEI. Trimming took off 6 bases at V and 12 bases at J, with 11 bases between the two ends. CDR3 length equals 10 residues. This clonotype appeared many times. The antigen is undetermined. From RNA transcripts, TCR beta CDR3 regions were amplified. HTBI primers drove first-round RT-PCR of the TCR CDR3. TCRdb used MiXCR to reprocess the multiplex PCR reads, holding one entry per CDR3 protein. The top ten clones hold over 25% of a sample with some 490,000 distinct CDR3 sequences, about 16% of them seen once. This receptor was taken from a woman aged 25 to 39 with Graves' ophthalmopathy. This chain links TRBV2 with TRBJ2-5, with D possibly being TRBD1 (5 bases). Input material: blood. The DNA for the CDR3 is TGTGCCAGCAGCGACAGTCTGAAGTACTTC. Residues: CASSDSLKYF. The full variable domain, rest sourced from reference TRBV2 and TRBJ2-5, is EPEVTQTPSHQVTQMGQEVILRCVPISNHLYFYWYRQILGQKVEFLVSFYNNEISEKSEIFDDQFSVERPDGSNFTLKIRSTKLEDSAMYFCASSDSLKYFGPGTRLLVL.